These 28 T cell receptor beta chains were sequenced from one sample in a study of cytomegalovirus exposure and HLA in healthy donors. Vbeta (60) and Jbeta (13) primers were used in the PCR. The assay was immunoSEQ multiplex PCR, and TCRdb's table has in-frame clones only and misses some. The sample contains 210,000 or so clones, 78% of which appear only once. The sequenced sample consisted of PBMCs. These receptors originate from a boy aged 5 to 17 in good health and CMV-seronegative.

The V gene is TRBV7-9, the J gene TRBJ2-6; D perhaps matches TRBD1 (7 bases). Trimming took off 1 base at V and 1 base at J, with 11 bases between the two ends. The CDR3 loop spans 17 amino acids. Germline V lookup: CDR1 SEHNR, CDR2 FQNEAQ (reference sequence). The CDR3 DNA follows: TGTGCCAGCAGCTTAGTGGAGGGGGCTTCTGGGGCCAACGTCCTGACTTTC. Translated, it gives CASSLVEGASGANVLTF.

The V call is TRBV10-2, the J call TRBJ2-3; tentative D call: TRBD1 (5 bases). Germline V gives CDR1 WSHSY, CDR2 SAAADI. This CDR3 region has 22 residues. Trimming removed 2 bases from V and 0 bases from J, with 30 bases in between. In DNA form, the CDR3 reads TGCGCCAGCAGTGAGAATCGGCGGCTTAACTCTTTTGGGGCTACTAGCACAGATACGCAGTATTTT. Its translation is CASSENRRLNSFGATSTDTQYF.

The chain combines TRBV11-3 with TRBJ2-7; 14 nucleotides agree with TRBD2. The V and J ends lost 6 bases and 6 bases, in that order; junction bases with no gene match: 7. The CDR3 consists of 15 residues. Germline-derived CDR1 and CDR2 are SGHNT and YENEEA. CDR3 loop: CASSLTSGGGSEQYF. The CDR3, as DNA: TGTGCCAGCAGTTTGACTAGCGGGGGGGGGAGCGAGCAGTACTTC.

The chain recombines TRBV11-3 with TRBJ1-1; D perhaps matches TRBD1 (5 bases). CDR1 and CDR2 (germline): SGHNT, YENEEA. The CDR3 has 14 residues. The V end lost 1 base, the J end lost 4 bases, and 10 bases lay between the germline ends. The CDR3, as DNA: TGTGCCAGCAGCTTAGCAGGGATCGTCACTGAAGCTTTCTTT. Translation gives CASSLAGIVTEAFF.

This chain joins TRBV6-6 and TRBJ2-3; 9 bases fit TRBD2. Trimming removed 7 bases from V and 2 bases from J; junction bases left unmatched: 4. This CDR3 is 14 amino acids long. CDR1 and CDR2 from the germline V gene are MNHNY and SVGAGI (reference sequence). CDR3 residues: CASTLAGDTDTQYF. The CDR3 bases are TGTGCCAGCACATTAGCGGGAGACACAGATACGCAGTATTTT.

The V call is TRBV5-4, the J call TRBJ2-1, with 7 bases aligning to TRBD2. CDR3 length: 18 residues. Germline V lookup: CDR1 SGHNT, CDR2 YYREEE (reference sequence). J gave up 9 bases and V 2 bases, and 20 bases lay outside the gene matches. The CDR3 DNA sequence: TGTGCCAGCAGCTTATCCCATACCAGGACTGGGAGGGCAGGTGAGCAGTTCTTC. Its protein is CASSLSHTRTGRAGEQFF.

The chain recombines TRBV29-1 with TRBJ1-4, with TRBD1 matching 8 bases. CDR3 length equals 15 residues. Germline-derived CDR1 and CDR2 are SQVTM and ANQGSEA. Trimming at V came to 4 bases and at J to 8 bases, leaving 12 bases not matched to a gene. The CDR3 loop is CSVGRQGAGVEKLFF. CDR3 nucleotides: TGCAGCGTTGGACGGCAGGGGGCTGGAGTGGAAAAACTGTTTTTT.

The chain joins TRBV5-8 to TRBJ2-3, with D perhaps TRBD1 (6 bases). CDR1 and CDR2 from the germline V gene are SGHTS and YDEGEE. This CDR3 spans 15 amino acids. Trimming cost V 0 bases and J 1 base, with 9 bases left between them. CDR3 region: CASSLVPGGTDTQYF. The CDR3 nucleotides read TGTGCCAGCAGCTTGGTGCCAGGGGGCACAGATACGCAGTATTTT. Full variable domain (remainder filled in from reference TRBV5-8 and TRBJ2-3): EAGVTQSPTHLIKTRGQQATLRCSPISGHTSVYWYQQALGLGLQFLLWYDEGEERNRGNFPPRFSGRQFPNYSSELNVNALELEDSALYLCASSLVPGGTDTQYFGPGTRLTVL.

The genes are TRBV9 and TRBJ1-3, with D uncertain. Looked up from germline, CDR1 is SGDLS and CDR2 is YYNGEE. CDR3 size: 14 residues. V was pared by 2 bases and J by 0 bases, with 6 bases between. The CDR3 here is CASSVGSSGNTIYF. DNA of the CDR3: TGTGCCAGCAGCGTGGGGAGCTCTGGAAACACCATATATTTT.

The chain combines TRBV5-1 with TRBJ2-7; 7 bases are a match to TRBD1. Germline loops: CDR1 SGHRS, CDR2 YFSETQ. The CDR3 consists of 16 residues. V was clipped by 0 bases and J by 0 bases; unmatched bases: 6. CDR3 bases: TGCGCCAGCAGCTTGGGGACAGGCAGGAGCTCCTACGAGCAGTACTTC. It specifies CASSLGTGRSSYEQYF.

The chain recombines TRBV30 with TRBJ1-2; tentative D call: TRBD1 (5 bases). Trimming pared 2 bases from V and 5 bases from J, leaving 12 bases between. Germline V CDR1 and CDR2: GTSNPN, SVGIG (reference sequence). This CDR3 comprises 13 residues. CDR3 protein: CAWSSGAEYGYTF. CDR3 coding DNA: TGTGCCTGGAGTAGTGGGGCAGAGTATGGCTACACCTTC.

This sequence joins TRBV7-9 and TRBJ1-5; tentative D call: TRBD1 (5 bases). With 0 bases removed from V and 3 bases from J, the gap between germline ends came to 6 bases. CDR3 length: 14 residues. The germline gives CDR1 SEHNR, CDR2 FQNEAQ (reference sequence). In nucleotides, the CDR3 is TGTGCCAGCAGCTTAGCAGGGGACAATCAGCCCCAGCATTTT. Its protein product is CASSLAGDNQPQHF.

This chain uses TRBV7-9 with TRBJ1-5; no firm D call. V lost 5 bases to trimming and J lost 3 bases, with 8 bases between them. Germline V lookup: CDR1 SEHNR, CDR2 FQNEAQ (reference sequence). The CDR3 has 13 residues. This chain's CDR3 is CASSPEHNQPQHF. In DNA form, the CDR3 reads TGTGCCAGCAGCCCAGAACACAATCAGCCCCAGCATTTT.

This clone turned up a few times. The chain recombines TRBV28 with TRBJ1-2; D gene ambiguous. Trimming removed 4 bases from V and 3 bases from J, with 6 bases in between. The length of the CDR3 is 12 residues. Germline CDR1 is MDHEN and CDR2 is SYDVKM. CDR3 in amino acids: CASSYRYYGYTF. The CDR3 coding sequence is TGTGCCAGCAGTTATCGGTACTATGGCTACACCTTC.

The chain is built from TRBV11-3 and TRBJ2-3, with D unclear. V shed 3 bases and J shed 8 bases, with 9 bases lying between them. In germline, CDR1 is SGHNT, CDR2 YENEEA. This CDR3 contains 12 residues. The CDR3 coding sequence is TGTGCCAGCAGCTTCCGTGGCGGTACGCAGTATTTT. It is translated as CASSFRGGTQYF.

J is TRBJ1-5 and V is TRBV4-2; maybe TRBD1 (5 bases). The V gene lost 3 bases and the J gene lost 6 bases, with 12 bases spanning the gap. The CDR3 totals 14 residues. From germline, CDR1 is LGHNA and CDR2 YNFKEQ. This CDR3 reads CASSQGRGPQPQHF. The CDR3 bases are TGTGCCAGCAGCCAGGGGAGGGGACCTCAGCCCCAGCATTTT.

The chain carries TRBV5-6 and TRBJ1-2; maybe TRBD1 (6 bases). CDR3 length: 14 residues. Trimming cost V 0 bases and J 6 bases, with 12 bases left between them. Germline V gives CDR1 SGHDT, CDR2 YYEEEE. The CDR3 coding sequence is TGTGCCAGCAGCTTGGCCCCCGGGGGGCATGGCTACACCTTC. Translation: CASSLAPGGHGYTF.

This clone has more than one count but fewer than ten. The chain has TRBV5-1 and TRBJ2-7; the match to TRBD1 covers 9 bases. CDR3 size: 16 residues. The germline gives CDR1 SGHRS, CDR2 YFSETQ. The ends lost 0 bases at V and 5 bases at J; junction bases unmatched: 9. CDR3 region: CASSLGPTGGADEQYF. CDR3 coding DNA: TGCGCCAGCAGCTTGGGCCCGACAGGGGGAGCGGACGAGCAGTACTTC. Drawing the rest from reference TRBV5-1 and TRBJ2-7, the complete variable domain is KAGVTQTPRYLIKTRGQQVTLSCSPISGHRSVSWYQQTPGQGLQFLFEYFSETQRNKGNFPGRFSGRQFSNSRSEMNVSTLELGDSALYLCASSLGPTGGADEQYFGPGTRLTVT.

The chain employs TRBV5-1 and TRBJ2-7; D remains ambiguous. V dropped 4 bases and J dropped 5 bases, with 10 bases sitting between them. This CDR3 has 12 residues. CDR1 and CDR2 (germline): SGHRS, YFSETQ. CDR3 in DNA: TGCGCCAGCAGCGACTTCATGAACGAGCAGTACTTC. Translation gives CASSDFMNEQYF.

This clone was seen a few times. This chain uses TRBV6-6 with TRBJ2-7; 7 bases agree with TRBD2. Losses at the gene ends were 5 bases for V and 0 bases for J; bases not matched to a gene: 10. Germline V lookup: CDR1 MNHNY, CDR2 SVGAGI (reference sequence). The CDR3 has 16 residues. The CDR3 sequence is CASSHWGGRYSYEQYF. DNA for the CDR3: TGTGCCAGCAGTCACTGGGGGGGACGGTACTCCTACGAGCAGTACTTC.

V and J are TRBV4-1 and TRBJ1-2; TRBD1 matches 9 bases. This CDR3 has 16 amino acids. The V gene end was trimmed by 6 bases and the J gene end by 7 bases; junction bases not matched to a gene: 15. CDR1 is MGHRA and CDR2 is YSYEKL in the germline V gene. The CDR3 loop is CASRPPAAGQGFGYTF. CDR3 DNA: TGCGCCAGCAGGCCACCGGCGGCGGGACAGGGTTTTGGCTACACCTTC.

This clone has only one observation. J is TRBJ2-1 and V is TRBV5-1; 10 positions agree with TRBD2. The CDR3 contains 15 residues. CDR1 and CDR2 from the germline V gene are SGHRS and YFSETQ. The V gene end was trimmed by 4 bases and the J gene end by 9 bases; junction bases not matched to a gene: 10. The CDR3 here is CASSPISSGSFEQFF. The DNA for the CDR3 is TGCGCCAGCAGCCCCATCTCTAGCGGGAGTTTTGAGCAGTTCTTC.

The J gene is TRBJ1-2, the V gene TRBV5-1, with 7 bases that match TRBD1. Germline V CDR1 and CDR2: SGHRS, YFSETQ. V lost 4 bases to trimming and J lost 8 bases; unmatched junction nucleotides: 17. The CDR3 loop spans 16 amino acids. DNA for the CDR3: TGCGCCAGCAGCGTGGGCCACAGGGGATACCCTATGGGCTACACCTTC. Translated: CASSVGHRGYPMGYTF.

The gene calls are TRBV5-1 and TRBJ2-3; perhaps TRBD1 as D (5 bases). The CDR3 contains 16 residues. V dropped 9 bases and J dropped 2 bases, with 22 bases sitting between them. Germline CDR1 SGHRS, CDR2 YFSETQ. The CDR3, as DNA: TGCGCCAATAGGGGCGTAGCCCCTATAAACACAGATACGCAGTATTTT. Its protein is CANRGVAPINTDTQYF.

The J gene is TRBJ2-3, the V gene TRBV5-1; D may be TRBD2 (6 bases). Germline values: CDR1 SGHRS, CDR2 YFSETQ. The CDR3 covers 15 residues. The ends were cut back, 3 bases at V and 2 bases at J, with 13 bases in the middle. Here the CDR3 DNA reads TGCGCCAGCAGCTCGGGTAGCGGAATCACAGATACGCAGTATTTT. Residues: CASSSGSGITDTQYF.

This clone was recorded once. The genes are TRBV19 and TRBJ1-1; 8 bases line up with TRBD1. The V segment lost 4 bases and the J segment 5 bases; nucleotides outside the gene matches: 9. The germline gives CDR1 LNHDA, CDR2 SQIVND (reference sequence). The CDR3 extends over 15 amino acids. In nucleotides, the CDR3 is TGTGCCAGTAGTAGGGACAGGTGGGGTGGGACTGAAGCTTTCTTT. Its translation is CASSRDRWGGTEAFF.

The sample holds a few counts of this clone. V gene TRBV2 combines with J gene TRBJ2-5, with 14 bases aligning to TRBD2. Germline values: CDR1 SNHLY, CDR2 FYNNEI. The CDR3 contains 15 residues. J lost 5 bases, V lost 4 bases, and 3 bases had no gene match. CDR3 loop: CASSGTSGGRETQYF. The CDR3 DNA follows: TGTGCCAGCAGTGGGACTAGCGGGGGGCGGGAGACCCAGTACTTC. Drawing the rest from reference TRBV2 and TRBJ2-5, the complete variable domain is EPEVTQTPSHQVTQMGQEVILRCVPISNHLYFYWYRQILGQKVEFLVSFYNNEISEKSEIFDDQFSVERPDGSNFTLKIRSTKLEDSAMYFCASSGTSGGRETQYFGPGTRLLVL.

V is TRBV5-4 and J is TRBJ2-3; 7 nucleotides agree with TRBD2. The CDR3 totals 13 residues. J was trimmed by 2 bases and V by 4 bases; bases with no gene match: 1. The germline V gene encodes CDR1 SGHNT and CDR2 YYREEE (reference sequence). The CDR3 sequence is CASSRGDTDTQYF. CDR3 coding DNA: TGTGCCAGCAGCCGGGGGGACACAGATACGCAGTATTTT.